This T cell receptor (beta chain) was retrieved from a study of OX40 agonist ivuxolimab in advanced cancers. CDR1 is SGDLS and CDR2 is YYNGEE in the germline V gene. This CDR3 region has 15 residues. The V segment lost 0 bases and the J segment 5 bases; nucleotides outside the gene matches: 4. Produced via immunoSEQ multiplex PCR; TCRdb's table is partial and in-frame only. Among roughly 41,000 clones listed, more than 75% were seen once. This TCR came from an adult with an advanced solid tumor such as melanoma, head and neck, liver or kidney cancer. The chain combines TRBV9 with TRBJ2-1; 8 positions agree with TRBD2. The specimen comprised CD4+ or CD8+ T cells sorted from blood, sampled in a trial of the OX40 agonist ivuxolimab. The CDR3, as DNA: TGTGCCAGCAGCGTAGGAGCGGGAGTCCACAATGAGCAGTTCTTC. Translating gives CASSVGAGVHNEQFF.